The 18 T cell receptor beta chains below come from one sample, sequenced in a study of T cells expressing NK-cell markers. TCRdb reprocessed the 5' RACE reads; each CDR3 protein has one entry and no DNA is given. This repertoire includes under 200,000 distinct CDR3 sequences. The sequenced sample was blood T cells: a sorted CD56 or NKG2C T cell subset, CD4+ or CD8+ T cells, or bulk PBMC T cells (not recorded which). All receptors come from a woman aged 18-69 years in good health.

The chain couples TRBV20-1 to TRBJ1-6. This CDR3 is built from 15 residues. Germline V gene sequence: CDR1 DFQATT, CDR2 SNEGSKA (reference sequence). The CDR3: CSAREDSGFNSPLHF.

The J gene is TRBJ2-1, the V gene TRBV20-1; TCRdb gives TRBD1 as the D gene, but with no DNA this cannot be confirmed. The V gene's germline CDR1 is DFQATT and CDR2 SNEGSKA (reference sequence). The CDR3 consists of 15 residues. CDR3 sequence: CSAKQSGTGGREQFF.

This sequence joins TRBV6-1 and TRBJ2-7; TCRdb names TRBD2, which stays unverified in the absence of DNA. The CDR3 runs 16 residues. CDR1 is MNHNS, CDR2 SASEGT, per germline. CDR3: CASSVGPSGSMNEQYF.

This sequence joins TRBV6-2 or TRBV6-3 and TRBJ1-5; TCRdb gives TRBD1 as the D gene, but with no DNA this cannot be confirmed. Germline lookup yields CDR1 MNHEY and CDR2 SVGEGT. The CDR3 consists of 15 residues. The CDR3 loop reads CASTKRGRSNQPQHF.

The chain joins TRBV5-1 to TRBJ1-1; TCRdb's D call of TRBD1 is untestable without DNA. From germline, CDR1 is SGHRS and CDR2 YFSETQ. This CDR3 is 16 amino acids long. CDR3 sequence reads: CASSLDRGLMNTEAFF.

The V call is TRBV7-9, the J call TRBJ1-4. The CDR3 sequence is 16 residues long. Looked up from germline, CDR1 is SEHNR and CDR2 is FQNEAQ (reference sequence). CDR3 region: CASSSSDAATNEKLFF.

The V gene is TRBV10-3, the J gene TRBJ1-1. Germline CDR1 and CDR2: ENHRY and SYGVKD. The CDR3 length is 13 residues. This CDR3 reads CAISADSLGEAFF.

The chain carries TRBV24-1 and TRBJ2-1; TCRdb's D call, TRBD1, is unchecked because there is no DNA. Germline assignment: CDR1 KGHDR and CDR2 SFDVKD. The CDR3 length is 15 residues. The CDR3 loop is CATSDSGQGNNEQFF.

The rearrangement joins TRBV11-2 to TRBJ2-6; the D gene TCRdb calls, TRBD1, cannot be checked with no DNA. Per germline, CDR1 SGHAT and CDR2 FQNNGV. CDR3 size: 15 residues. This CDR3 reads CASSHGGAGANVLTF.

The chain joins TRBV3-1 to TRBJ1-1. Germline lookup yields CDR1 LGHDT and CDR2 YNNKEL (reference sequence). This CDR3 comprises 16 residues. The CDR3 sequence is CASSPRTRPYNTEAFF.

V and J are TRBV6-5 and TRBJ2-5; TCRdb's D call of TRBD2 is untestable without DNA. The CDR3 length is 16 residues. CDR1 and CDR2 from the germline V gene are MNHEY and SVGAGI. This chain's CDR3 is CASSYTGGPYQETQYF.

The chain joins TRBV7-9 to TRBJ2-3; absent DNA, TCRdb's TRBD2 call cannot be checked. Germline values: CDR1 SEHNR, CDR2 FQNEAQ (reference sequence). The CDR3 covers 15 residues. CDR3: CASSLASGLTDTQYF.

The chain is built from TRBV3-1 and TRBJ2-7. The CDR3 consists of 17 residues. Germline V gene lookup returns CDR1 LGHDT and CDR2 YNNKEL (reference sequence). The CDR3 is CASSPQRNTGSGNEQYF.

The chain employs TRBV7-8 and TRBJ2-3; TCRdb picks TRBD2, but there is no DNA to check that call. Per the germline V gene, CDR1 is SGHVS and CDR2 is FQNEAQ. The CDR3 spans 18 residues. CDR3 sequence: CASSLRDLLPIVADTQYF.

The chain uses TRBV28 and TRBJ1-3; TCRdb proposes TRBD1, but this gene call is untestable without DNA. The CDR3 length is 16 residues. The germline V gene encodes CDR1 MDHEN and CDR2 SYDVKM. This CDR3 is CASSLSGPVTGNTIYF.

The rearrangement links TRBV24-1 to TRBJ2-2; the TCRdb D gene call, TRBD1, has no DNA to confirm it. The CDR3 is 15 amino acids. Looked up from germline, CDR1 is KGHDR and CDR2 is SFDVKD. The CDR3 region is CATSEGDPNTGELFF.

V usage is TRBV9 and J usage is TRBJ2-3; the TCRdb call, TRBD1, lacks DNA for checking. Germline V lookup: CDR1 SGDLS, CDR2 YYNGEE. The CDR3 sequence is 14 residues long. The CDR3: CASSSGGSTDTQYF.

The genes are TRBV20-1 and TRBJ2-3; TCRdb selects TRBD2, and the lack of DNA leaves this call unchecked. The CDR3 extends over 15 amino acids. The germline gives CDR1 DFQATT, CDR2 SNEGSKA (reference sequence). The CDR3 spells CSARDAAGSSDTQYF.